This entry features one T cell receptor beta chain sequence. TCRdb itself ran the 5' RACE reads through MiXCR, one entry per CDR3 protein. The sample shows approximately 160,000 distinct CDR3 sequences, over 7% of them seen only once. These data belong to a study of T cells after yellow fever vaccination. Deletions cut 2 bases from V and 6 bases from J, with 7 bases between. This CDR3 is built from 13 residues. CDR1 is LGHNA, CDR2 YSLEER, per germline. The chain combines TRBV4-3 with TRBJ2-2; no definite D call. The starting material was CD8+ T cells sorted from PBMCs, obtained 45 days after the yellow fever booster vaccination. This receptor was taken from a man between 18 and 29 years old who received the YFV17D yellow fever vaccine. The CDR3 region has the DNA TGCGCCAGCAGCCAAATTAGATCCGGGGAGCTGTTTTTT. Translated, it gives CASSQIRSGELFF.